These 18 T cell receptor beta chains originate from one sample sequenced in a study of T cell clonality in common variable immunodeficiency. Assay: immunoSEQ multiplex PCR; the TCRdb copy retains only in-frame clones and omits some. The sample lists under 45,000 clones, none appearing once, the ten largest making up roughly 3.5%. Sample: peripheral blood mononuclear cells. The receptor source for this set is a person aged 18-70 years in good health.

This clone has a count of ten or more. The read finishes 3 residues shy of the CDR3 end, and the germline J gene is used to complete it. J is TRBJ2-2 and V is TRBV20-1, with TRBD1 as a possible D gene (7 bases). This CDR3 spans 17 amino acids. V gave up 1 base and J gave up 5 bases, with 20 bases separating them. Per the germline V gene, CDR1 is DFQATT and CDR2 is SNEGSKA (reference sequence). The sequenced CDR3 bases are TGCAGTGCTAGAGGGAGGGGGCCGTTTTGGTCGACCGGGGAG. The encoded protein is CSARGRGPFWSTGE. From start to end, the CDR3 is CSARGRGPFWSTGELFF.

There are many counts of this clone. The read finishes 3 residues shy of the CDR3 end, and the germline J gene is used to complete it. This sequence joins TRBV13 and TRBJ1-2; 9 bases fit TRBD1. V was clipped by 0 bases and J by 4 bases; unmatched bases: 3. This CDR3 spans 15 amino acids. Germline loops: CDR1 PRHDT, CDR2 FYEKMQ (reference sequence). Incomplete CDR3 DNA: TGTGCCAGCAGCTTAGGACAGGGGGCCCTCTATGGC. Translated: CASSLGQGALYG. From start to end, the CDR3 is CASSLGQGALYGYTF.

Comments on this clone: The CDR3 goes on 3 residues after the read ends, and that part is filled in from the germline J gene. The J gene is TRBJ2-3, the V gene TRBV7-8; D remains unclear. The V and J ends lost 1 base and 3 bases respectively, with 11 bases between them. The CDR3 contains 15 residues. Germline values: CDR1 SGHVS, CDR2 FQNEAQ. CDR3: CASSLDRVKTDTQYF. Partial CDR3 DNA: TGTGCCAGCAGCTTAGATAGGGTGAAAACAGATACG.

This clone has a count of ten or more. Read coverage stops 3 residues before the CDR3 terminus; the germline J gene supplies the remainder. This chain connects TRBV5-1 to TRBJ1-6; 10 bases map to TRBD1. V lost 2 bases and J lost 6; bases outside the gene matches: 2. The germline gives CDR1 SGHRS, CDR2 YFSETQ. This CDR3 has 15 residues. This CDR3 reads CASSFRDRGNSPLHF. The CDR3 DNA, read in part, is TGCGCCAGCAGCTTTAGGGACAGGGGTAATTCACCC.

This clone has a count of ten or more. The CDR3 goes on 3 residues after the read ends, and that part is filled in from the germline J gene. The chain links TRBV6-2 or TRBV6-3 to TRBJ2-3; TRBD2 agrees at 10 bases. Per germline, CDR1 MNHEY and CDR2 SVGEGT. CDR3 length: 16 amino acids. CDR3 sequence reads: CASSYKAGGVRETQYF. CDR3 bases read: TGTGCCAGCAGTTACAAAGCGGGGGGGGTTCGGGAGACG.

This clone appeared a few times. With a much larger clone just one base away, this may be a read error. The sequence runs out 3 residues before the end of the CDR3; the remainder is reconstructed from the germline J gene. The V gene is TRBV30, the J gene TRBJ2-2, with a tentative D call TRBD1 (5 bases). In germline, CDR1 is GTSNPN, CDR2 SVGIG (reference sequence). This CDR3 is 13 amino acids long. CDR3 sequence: CAWSSSGANVLFF. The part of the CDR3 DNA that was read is TGTGCCTGGTCGTCTTCTGGGGCCAACGTG.

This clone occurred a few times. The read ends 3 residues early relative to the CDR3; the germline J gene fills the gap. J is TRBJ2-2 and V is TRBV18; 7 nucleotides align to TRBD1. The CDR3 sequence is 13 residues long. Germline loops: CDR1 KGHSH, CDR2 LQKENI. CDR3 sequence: CASSPGQDSPLFF. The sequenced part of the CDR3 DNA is TGTGCCAGCTCACCCGGACAGGATTCACCG.

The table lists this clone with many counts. CDR3 DNA, as far as it was read: TGTGCCAGCAGCTTAGGGGACAGATACGAG. Residues: CASSLGDRYE. The CDR3 reads in full as CASSLGDRYEQYF. V gene TRBV7-9 combines with J gene TRBJ2-7; 7 nucleotides line up with TRBD1. The read terminates 3 residues ahead of where the CDR3 ends, so the germline J gene completes it. Germline values: CDR1 SEHNR, CDR2 FQNEAQ (reference sequence). The trim removed 1 base at V and 4 bases at J, leaving 1 base unmatched. There are 13 residues in the CDR3. Full variable domain (remainder filled in from reference TRBV7-9 and TRBJ2-7): DTGVSQNPRHKITKRGQNVTFRCDPISEHNRLYWYRQTLGQGPEFLTYFQNEAQLEKSRLLSDRFSAERPKGSFSTLEIQRTEQGDSAMYLCASSLGDRYEQYFGPGTRLTVT.

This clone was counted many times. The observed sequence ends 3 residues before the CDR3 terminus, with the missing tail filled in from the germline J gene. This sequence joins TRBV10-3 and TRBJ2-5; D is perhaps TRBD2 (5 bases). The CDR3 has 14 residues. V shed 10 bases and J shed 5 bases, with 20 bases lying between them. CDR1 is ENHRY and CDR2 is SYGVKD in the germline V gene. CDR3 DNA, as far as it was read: TGTGCCACCGGTCGCGAGTCGGGGTGGGAGACC. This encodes CATGRESGWET. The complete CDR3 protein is CATGRESGWETQYF.

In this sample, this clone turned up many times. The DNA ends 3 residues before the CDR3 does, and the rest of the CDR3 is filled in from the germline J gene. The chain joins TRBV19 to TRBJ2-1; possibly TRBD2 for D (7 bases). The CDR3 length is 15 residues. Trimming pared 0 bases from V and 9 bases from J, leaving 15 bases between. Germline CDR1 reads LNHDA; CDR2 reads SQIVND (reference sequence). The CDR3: CASSIDEGGPCEQFF. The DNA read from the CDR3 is TGTGCCAGTAGTATAGACGAGGGGGGGCCTTGTGAG.

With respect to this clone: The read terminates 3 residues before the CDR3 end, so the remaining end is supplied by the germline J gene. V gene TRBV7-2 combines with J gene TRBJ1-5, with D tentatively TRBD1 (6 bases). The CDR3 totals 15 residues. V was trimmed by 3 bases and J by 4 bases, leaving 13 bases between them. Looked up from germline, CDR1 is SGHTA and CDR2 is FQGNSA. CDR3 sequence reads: CASSLARGENQPQHF. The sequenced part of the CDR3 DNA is TGTGCCAGCAGCTTGGCCAGGGGAGAGAATCAGCCC. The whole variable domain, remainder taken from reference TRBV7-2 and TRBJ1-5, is GAGVSQSPSNKVTEKGKDVELRCDPISGHTALYWYRQSLGQGLEFLIYFQGNSAPDKSGLPSDRFSAERTGGSVSTLTIQRTQQEDSAVYLCASSLARGENQPQHFGDGTRLSIL.

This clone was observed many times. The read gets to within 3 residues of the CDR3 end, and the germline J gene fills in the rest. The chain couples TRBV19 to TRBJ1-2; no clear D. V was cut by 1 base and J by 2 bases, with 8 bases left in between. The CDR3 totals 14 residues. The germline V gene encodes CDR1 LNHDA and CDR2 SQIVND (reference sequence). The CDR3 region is CASSIGADNYGYTF. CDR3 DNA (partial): TGTGCCAGTAGTATAGGGGCCGACAACTATGGC.

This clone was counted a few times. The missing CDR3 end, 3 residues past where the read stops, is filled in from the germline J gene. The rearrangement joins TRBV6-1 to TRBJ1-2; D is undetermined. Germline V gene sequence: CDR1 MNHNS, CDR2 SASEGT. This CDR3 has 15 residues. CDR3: CASSDNTMRLYDYTF. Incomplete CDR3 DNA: TGTGCCAGCAGTGATAACACTATGCGCCTCTACGAC.

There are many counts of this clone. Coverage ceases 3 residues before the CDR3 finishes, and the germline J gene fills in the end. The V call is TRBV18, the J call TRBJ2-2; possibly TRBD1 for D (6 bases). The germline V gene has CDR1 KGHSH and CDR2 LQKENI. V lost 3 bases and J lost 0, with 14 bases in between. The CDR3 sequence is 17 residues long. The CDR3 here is CASSPSITGPNTGELFF. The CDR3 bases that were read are TGTGCCAGCTCACCGTCTATCACAGGGCCGAACACCGGGGAG. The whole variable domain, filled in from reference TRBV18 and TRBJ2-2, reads NAGVMQNPRHLVRRRGQEARLRCSPMKGHSHVYWYRQLPEEGLKFMVYLQKENIIDESGMPKERFSAEFPKEGPSILRIQQVVRGDSAAYFCASSPSITGPNTGELFFGEGSRLTVL.

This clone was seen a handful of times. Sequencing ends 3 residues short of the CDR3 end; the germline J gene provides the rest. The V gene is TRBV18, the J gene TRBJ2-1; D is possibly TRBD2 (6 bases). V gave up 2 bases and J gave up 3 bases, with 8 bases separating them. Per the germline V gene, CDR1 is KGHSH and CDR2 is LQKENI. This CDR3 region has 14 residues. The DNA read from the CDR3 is TGTGCCAGCTCACCAATAGCGGACTACAATGAG. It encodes CASSPIADYNE. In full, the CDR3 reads CASSPIADYNEQFF.

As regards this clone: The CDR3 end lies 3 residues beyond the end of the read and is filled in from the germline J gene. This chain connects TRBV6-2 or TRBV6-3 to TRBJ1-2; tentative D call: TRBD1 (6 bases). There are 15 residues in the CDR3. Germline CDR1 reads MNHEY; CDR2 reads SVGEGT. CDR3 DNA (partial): TGTGCCAGCAGTTCTCACAGGGTCCTAAACAATGAC. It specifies CASSSHRVLNND. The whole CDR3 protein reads CASSSHRVLNNDYTF.

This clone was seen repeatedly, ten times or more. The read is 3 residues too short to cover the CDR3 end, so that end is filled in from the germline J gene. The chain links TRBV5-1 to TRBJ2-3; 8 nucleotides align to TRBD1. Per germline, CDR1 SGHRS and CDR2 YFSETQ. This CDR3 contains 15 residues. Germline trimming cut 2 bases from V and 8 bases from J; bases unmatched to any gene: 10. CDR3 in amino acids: CASSLMTGERGTQYF. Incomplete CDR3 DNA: TGCGCCAGCAGCTTAATGACAGGGGAAAGAGGTACG.

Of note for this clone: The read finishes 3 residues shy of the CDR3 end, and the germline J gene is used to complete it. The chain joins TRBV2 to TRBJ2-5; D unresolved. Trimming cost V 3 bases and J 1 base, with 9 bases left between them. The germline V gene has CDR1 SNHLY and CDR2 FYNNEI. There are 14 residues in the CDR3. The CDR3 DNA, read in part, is TGTGCCAGCAGTGATCTTGGCATCCAAGAGACC. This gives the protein CASSDLGIQET. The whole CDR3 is CASSDLGIQETQYF.